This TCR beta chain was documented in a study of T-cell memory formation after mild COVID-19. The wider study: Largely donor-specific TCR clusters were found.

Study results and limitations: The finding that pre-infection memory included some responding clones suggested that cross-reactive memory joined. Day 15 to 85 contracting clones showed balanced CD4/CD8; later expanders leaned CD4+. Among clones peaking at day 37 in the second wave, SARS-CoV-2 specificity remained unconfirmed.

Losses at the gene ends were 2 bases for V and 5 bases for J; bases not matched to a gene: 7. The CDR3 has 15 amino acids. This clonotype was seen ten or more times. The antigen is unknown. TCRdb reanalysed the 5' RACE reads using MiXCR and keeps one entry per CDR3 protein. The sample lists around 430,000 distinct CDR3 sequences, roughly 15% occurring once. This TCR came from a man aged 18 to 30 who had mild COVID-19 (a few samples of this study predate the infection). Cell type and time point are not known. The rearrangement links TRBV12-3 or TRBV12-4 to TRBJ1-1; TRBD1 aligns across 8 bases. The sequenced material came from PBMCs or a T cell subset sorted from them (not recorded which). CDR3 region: CASSLTQGARTEAFF. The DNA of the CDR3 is TGTGCCAGCAGTTTAACCCAGGGGGCGCGAACTGAAGCTTTCTTT.